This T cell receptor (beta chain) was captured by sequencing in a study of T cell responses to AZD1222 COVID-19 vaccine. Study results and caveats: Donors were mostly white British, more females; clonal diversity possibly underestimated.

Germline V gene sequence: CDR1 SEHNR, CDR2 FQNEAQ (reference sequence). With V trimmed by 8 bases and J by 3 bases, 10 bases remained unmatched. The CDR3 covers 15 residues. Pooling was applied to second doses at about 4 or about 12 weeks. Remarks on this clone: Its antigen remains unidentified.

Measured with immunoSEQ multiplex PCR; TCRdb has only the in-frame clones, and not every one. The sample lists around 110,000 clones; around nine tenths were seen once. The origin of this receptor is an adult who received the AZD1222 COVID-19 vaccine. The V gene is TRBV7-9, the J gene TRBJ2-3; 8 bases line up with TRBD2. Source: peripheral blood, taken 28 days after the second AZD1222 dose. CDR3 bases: TGTGCCAGCTACCGAGGGGTAGCGGGGACAGATACGCAGTATTTT. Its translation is CASYRGVAGTDTQYF.